The 23 T cell receptor beta chains reported below all come from one sample, sequenced in a study of blood T cell repertoires in COVID-19. Data came from immunoSEQ multiplex PCR; TCRdb stores just in-frame clones and leaves some out. The sample comprises over 300,000 clones, around 89% of which are singletons, and roughly 6.5% rests with the top ten. Sequencing was done on a sample of peripheral blood. These receptors were obtained from a man between 18 and 29 years old who had recovered from COVID-19.

The V and J genes are TRBV4-2 and TRBJ2-7; 13 bases are shared with TRBD2. The CDR3 has 18 residues. J lost 6 bases, V lost 1 base, and 12 bases had no gene match. CDR1 and CDR2 from the germline V gene are LGHNA and YNFKEQ. CDR3 region: CASSQGDQLAGGPGEQYF. CDR3 nucleotides: TGTGCCAGCAGCCAAGGGGATCAACTAGCGGGAGGGCCGGGCGAGCAGTACTTC.

The V and J genes are TRBV11-1 and TRBJ2-1, with 7 bases fitting TRBD1. Unmatched junction bases numbered 4, after V lost 5 bases and J lost 9 bases. The CDR3 length is 12 residues. Per germline, CDR1 SGHAT and CDR2 FQDESV (reference sequence). CDR3 loop: CASSPTGSEQFF. The CDR3 region has the DNA TGTGCCAGCAGCCCGACAGGGAGTGAGCAGTTCTTC.

This chain uses TRBV5-1 with TRBJ1-1; D is unresolved. Germline CDR1 reads SGHRS; CDR2 reads YFSETQ. With 2 bases removed from V and 1 base from J, the gap between germline ends came to 9 bases. There are 14 residues in the CDR3. The CDR3, as DNA: TGCGCCAGCAGCTTACAGAGCCGGAACACTGAAGCTTTCTTT. Residues: CASSLQSRNTEAFF. The full variable domain, completed using reference TRBV5-1 and TRBJ1-1, is KAGVTQTPRYLIKTRGQQVTLSCSPISGHRSVSWYQQTPGQGLQFLFEYFSETQRNKGNFPGRFSGRQFSNSRSEMNVSTLELGDSALYLCASSLQSRNTEAFFGQGTRLTVV.

V usage is TRBV6-5 and J usage is TRBJ1-2; D gene unclear. V was clipped by 0 bases and J by 5 bases, with 16 bases between them. The CDR3 consists of 16 residues. Germline CDR1 is MNHEY and CDR2 is SVGAGI. The CDR3 DNA reads as TGTGCCAGCAGTTACTCATCAATGGTAGTCTGGTATGGCTACACCTTC. Its translation is CASSYSSMVVWYGYTF.

This clone was seen once. This sequence joins TRBV7-9 and TRBJ1-2, with unresolved D. V shed 3 bases and J shed 4 bases, with 15 bases lying between them. Germline CDR1 reads SEHNR; CDR2 reads FQNEAQ (reference sequence). CDR3 size: 15 residues. CDR3 sequence reads: CASSLKEGPFYGYTF. CDR3 bases: TGTGCCAGCAGCTTGAAGGAGGGCCCTTTCTATGGCTACACCTTC.

The V gene is TRBV5-4, the J gene TRBJ2-7, with D perhaps matching TRBD1 (6 bases). V gave up 0 bases and J gave up 3 bases, with 10 bases separating them. CDR3 length: 14 amino acids. Per germline, CDR1 SGHNT and CDR2 YYREEE (reference sequence). CDR3 DNA sequence: TGTGCCAGCAGCTTGGGACAGGATTACTACGAGCAGTACTTC. Translation gives CASSLGQDYYEQYF.

The chain joins TRBV19 to TRBJ2-1; 10 nucleotides agree with TRBD2. Trimming removed 7 bases from V and 4 bases from J; junction bases left unmatched: 1. Germline V gene sequence: CDR1 LNHDA, CDR2 SQIVND (reference sequence). The CDR3 spans 13 residues. The CDR3 region is CASTTSGYNEQFF. CDR3 DNA sequence: TGTGCCAGTACGACTAGCGGGTACAATGAGCAGTTCTTC.

Comment on this clone: The same CDR3 is also encoded by other DNA sequences in this sample. The chain uses TRBV12-3 or TRBV12-4 and TRBJ2-7; D call uncertain. Deletions cut 6 bases from V and 2 bases from J, with 5 bases between. The CDR3 is 11 amino acids. The CDR3 DNA follows: TGTGCCAGCAGCCCCGCCTACGAGCAGTACTTC. Its translation: CASSPAYEQYF.

The chain joins TRBV27 to TRBJ2-7, with 7 bases identical to TRBD1. The V segment lost 4 bases and the J segment 3 bases; nucleotides outside the gene matches: 6. The CDR3 is 14 residues long. Germline-derived CDR1 and CDR2 are MNHEY and SMNVEV (reference sequence). CDR3 amino acids: CASSSPSGGYEQYF. The CDR3 nucleotides are TGTGCCAGCAGTTCCCCATCAGGGGGCTACGAGCAGTACTTC.

V gene TRBV11-2 combines with J gene TRBJ2-7; 7 nucleotides align to TRBD1. This CDR3 has 13 residues. The germline V gene has CDR1 SGHAT and CDR2 FQNNGV. The ends lost 6 bases at V and 1 base at J; junction bases unmatched: 3. In nucleotides, the CDR3 is TGTGCCAGCAGTCGCAGGGGGTCCTACGAGCAGTACTTC. Protein product: CASSRRGSYEQYF. The full variable domain, completed using reference TRBV11-2 and TRBJ2-7, is EAGVAQSPRYKIIEKRQSVAFWCNPISGHATLYWYQQILGQGPKLLIQFQNNGVVDDSQLPKDRFSAERLKGVDSTLKIQPAKLEDSAVYLCASSRRGSYEQYFGPGTRLTVT.

The CDR3 reads CASSLGGTNEKLFF. The DNA for the CDR3 is TGTGCCAGCAGCTTGGGGGGAACTAATGAAAAACTGTTTTTT. The J gene is TRBJ1-4, the V gene TRBV11-2, with D perhaps matching TRBD1 (5 bases). The V gene lost 3 bases and the J gene lost 1 base, with 6 bases spanning the gap. Looked up from germline, CDR1 is SGHAT and CDR2 is FQNNGV. The CDR3 loop spans 14 amino acids.

The chain couples TRBV7-8 to TRBJ2-1, with 14 bases that match TRBD2. With 1 base clipped from V and 6 bases from J, the junction kept 8 bases outside the gene matches. Germline assignment: CDR1 SGHVS and CDR2 FQNEAQ. The CDR3 extends over 18 amino acids. The DNA of the CDR3 is TGTGCCAGCAGCTTAGGCCCTGTGACTAGCGGGGGGGGCAATGAGCAGTTCTTC. Translated, it gives CASSLGPVTSGGGNEQFF.

The chain uses TRBV5-6 and TRBJ1-4; the D is unclear. There are 14 residues in the CDR3. Trimming cost V 4 bases and J 7 bases, with 14 bases left between them. The V gene's germline CDR1 is SGHDT and CDR2 YYEEEE. In DNA, the CDR3 is TGTGCCAGCAGCCCCCCCGGCGGGGTTGAAAAACTGTTTTTT. Its protein is CASSPPGGVEKLFF.

The genes are TRBV4-3 and TRBJ2-4; 8 bases map to TRBD2. With V trimmed by 3 bases and J by 4 bases, 11 bases remained unmatched. CDR1 is LGHNA and CDR2 is YSLEER in the germline V gene. The CDR3 runs 17 residues. The CDR3 protein is CASSQLTGGQKKNIQYF. In nucleotides, the CDR3 is TGCGCCAGCAGCCAGCTTACGGGGGGGCAAAAGAAAAACATTCAGTACTTC.

This clone was detected once. V usage is TRBV29-1 and J usage is TRBJ1-6; 9 positions agree with TRBD1. The CDR3 loop spans 15 amino acids. V shed 4 bases, J shed 6 bases, and the junction held 7 bases outside the gene matches. Per the germline V gene, CDR1 is SQVTM and CDR2 is ANQGSEA. CDR3: CSVGDRAGFNSPLHF. The CDR3 bases are TGCAGCGTTGGGGACAGGGCGGGTTTTAATTCACCCCTCCACTTT. The full variable domain, with the rest looked up from reference TRBV29-1 and TRBJ1-6, is SAVISQKPSRDICQRGTSLTIQCQVDSQVTMMFWYRQQPGQSLTLIATANQGSEATYESGFVIDKFPISRPNLTFSTLTVSNMSPEDSSIYLCSVGDRAGFNSPLHFGNGTRLTVT.

This clone was seen a single time. This chain links TRBV21-1 with TRBJ2-7; TRBD1 reflects the table's D call only, with no check against the DNA. TRBV21-1 is a documented pseudogene. This CDR3 contains 17 residues. CDR3 coding DNA: TGTGCCAGCAGCAAAGGGGCAGCCACTTCGAGCTCCTACGAGCAGTACTTC. Protein product: CASSKGAATSSSYEQYF.

The J gene is TRBJ2-1, the V gene TRBV6-5; TRBD1 matches at 7 bases. From germline, CDR1 is MNHEY and CDR2 SVGAGI. The CDR3 extends over 14 amino acids. Losses at the gene ends were 6 bases for V and 4 bases for J; bases not matched to a gene: 6. CDR3: CASSTDRVYNEQFF. CDR3 nucleotides: TGTGCCAGCAGCACCGACAGGGTATACAATGAGCAGTTCTTC.

The chain carries TRBV18 and TRBJ2-5; perhaps TRBD2 as D (6 bases). The ends were cut back, 8 bases at V and 4 bases at J, with 20 bases in the middle. The CDR3 loop spans 15 amino acids. Germline-derived CDR1 and CDR2 are KGHSH and LQKENI. CDR3 DNA sequence: TGTGCCAGCACTACCGGAGGGTCGGTGCGAGAGACCCAGTACTTC. Its translation: CASTTGGSVRETQYF.

The chain joins TRBV10-2 to TRBJ2-7; 7 bases fit TRBD1. CDR1 is WSHSY, CDR2 SAAADI, per germline. With 7 bases clipped from V and 3 bases from J, the junction kept 12 bases outside the gene matches. This CDR3 spans 15 amino acids. Here the CDR3 reads CASTRPGSGGYEQYF. CDR3 DNA sequence: TGCGCCAGCACAAGGCCGGGATCAGGGGGCTACGAGCAGTACTTC.

The chain is built from TRBV5-1 and TRBJ2-5; 8 bases align to TRBD1. The CDR3 covers 15 residues. After removal of 4 bases from V and 5 bases from J, the junction contained 10 bases not matched to a gene. Germline V gene lookup returns CDR1 SGHRS and CDR2 YFSETQ. CDR3 DNA sequence: TGCGCCAGCAGCCCCTCAGGGGGCCTAGGTGAGACCCAGTACTTC. It codes for CASSPSGGLGETQYF.

The table lists this clone with a few counts. The chain is built from TRBV20-1 and TRBJ2-2, with D maybe TRBD1 (5 bases). Trimming took 3 bases from V and 7 from J, leaving 18 bases between them. Germline V gene data show CDR1 as DFQATT and CDR2 as SNEGSKA (reference sequence). This CDR3 has 15 amino acids. The CDR3 region has the DNA TGCAGTGCTAGTCCCTTTCAGGGTGTCGGCGGGGAGCTGTTTTTT. Amino acids: CSASPFQGVGGELFF.

About this clone: Germline and junction disagree at one end, which may indicate a read error. This chain uses TRBV6-6 with TRBJ1-4, with 10 bases aligning to TRBD1. The CDR3 has 12 residues. From germline, CDR1 is MNHNY and CDR2 SVGAGI (reference sequence). The CDR3 here is CASSYETGGPLF. As DNA, the CDR3 is TGTGCCAGCAGTTACGAGACAGGGGGCCCGCTTTTT.

J is TRBJ1-2 and V is TRBV5-1; the D gene is possibly TRBD1 (6 bases). Germline CDR1 and CDR2: SGHRS and YFSETQ. The CDR3 loop spans 14 amino acids. V lost 0 bases to trimming and J lost 6 bases, with 12 bases between them. The DNA of the CDR3 is TGCGCCAGCAGCTTGGTTCAACAGGGTGATGGCTACACCTTC. As protein: CASSLVQQGDGYTF.